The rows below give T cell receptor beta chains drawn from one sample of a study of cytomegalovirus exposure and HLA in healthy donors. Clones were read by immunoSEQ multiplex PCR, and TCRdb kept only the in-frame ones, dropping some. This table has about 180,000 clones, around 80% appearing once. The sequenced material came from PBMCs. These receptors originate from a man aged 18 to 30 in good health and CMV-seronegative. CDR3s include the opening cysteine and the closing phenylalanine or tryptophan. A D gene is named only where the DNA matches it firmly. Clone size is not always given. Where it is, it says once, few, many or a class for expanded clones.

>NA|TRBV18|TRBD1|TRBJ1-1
TGTGCCAGCTCATCCTGGACAGGGACCATGAACACTGAAGCTTTCTTT
CASSSWTGTMNTEAFF
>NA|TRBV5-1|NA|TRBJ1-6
TGCGCCAGCAGCTTGTCAGGGAATTCACCCCTCCACTTT
CASSLSGNSPLHF
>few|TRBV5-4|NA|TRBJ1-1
TGTGCCAGCAGCTTGGGACAAATGAACACTGAAGCTTTCTTT
CASSLGQMNTEAFF
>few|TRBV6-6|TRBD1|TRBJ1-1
TGTGCCAGCAGCTCAGGGGGTACTGAAGCTTTCTTT
CASSSGGTEAFF
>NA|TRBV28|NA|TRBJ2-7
TGTGCCAGCAGTTTGGGACATCCCTACGAGCAGTACTTC
CASSLGHPYEQYF
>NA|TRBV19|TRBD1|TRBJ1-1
TGTGCCAGCCGAGAGACAGGGGGTTGGACTGAAGCTTTCTTT
CASRETGGWTEAFF
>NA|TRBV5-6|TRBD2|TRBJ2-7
TGTGCCAGCAGCCCACGGACTAGCGGGGGGGTAGGGCAGTACTTC
CASSPRTSGGVGQYF
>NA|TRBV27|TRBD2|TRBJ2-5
TGTGCCAGCAGAATAGGGACTATGGGCGAGACCCAGTACTTC
CASRIGTMGETQYF
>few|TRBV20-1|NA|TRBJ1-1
TGCAGTGCTAGAGGGATTCGGGTGGGTTGG
CSARGIRVGW
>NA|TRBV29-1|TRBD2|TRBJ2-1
TGCAGCGTAAGACTAGCGGACTACAATGAGCAGTTCTTC
CSVRLADYNEQFF
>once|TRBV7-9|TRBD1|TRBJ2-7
TGTGCCAGCATCTTAGGCAGGACAGGAGCCTACGAGCAGTACTTC
CASILGRTGAYEQYF
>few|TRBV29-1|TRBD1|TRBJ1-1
TGCAGCGTCCAAGGGACAGATCAAAATGAAGCTTTCTTT
CSVQGTDQNEAFF
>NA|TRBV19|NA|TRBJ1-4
TGTGCCAGTAGGTTCAGGAACCCTAATGAAAAACTGTTTTTT
CASRFRNPNEKLFF
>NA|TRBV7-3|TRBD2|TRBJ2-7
TGTGCCAGCAGCTTAGCGGGGGGGCCCAAGCAGTACTTC
CASSLAGGPKQYF
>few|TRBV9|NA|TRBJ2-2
TGTGCCAGCAGCTTAAAGGGAGCTCCAACCGGGGAGCTGTTTTTT
CASSLKGAPTGELFF
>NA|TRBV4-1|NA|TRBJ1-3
TGCGCCAGCAGCCGCCATGAGGGGGCTGGAAACACCATATATTTT
CASSRHEGAGNTIYF
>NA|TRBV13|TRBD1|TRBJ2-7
TGTGCCAGCAGCGCCTCCGGGACAGGGGCCTACGAGCAGTACTTC
CASSASGTGAYEQYF